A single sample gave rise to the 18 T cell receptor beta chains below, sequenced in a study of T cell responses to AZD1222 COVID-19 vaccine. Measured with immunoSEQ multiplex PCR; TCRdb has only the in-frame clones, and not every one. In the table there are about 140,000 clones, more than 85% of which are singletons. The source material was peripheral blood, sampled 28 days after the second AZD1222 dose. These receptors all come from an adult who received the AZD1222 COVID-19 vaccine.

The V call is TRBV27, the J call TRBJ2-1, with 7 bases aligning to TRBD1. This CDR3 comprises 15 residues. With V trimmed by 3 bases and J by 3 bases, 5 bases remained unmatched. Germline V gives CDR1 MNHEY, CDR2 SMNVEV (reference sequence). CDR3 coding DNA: TGTGCCAGCAGTTTGAGGGGGCTCAGCTACAATGAGCAGTTCTTC. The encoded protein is CASSLRGLSYNEQFF.

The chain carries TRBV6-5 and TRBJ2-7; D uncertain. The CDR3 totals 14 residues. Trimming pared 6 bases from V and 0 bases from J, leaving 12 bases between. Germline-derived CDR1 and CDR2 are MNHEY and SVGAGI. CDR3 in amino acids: CASRGYPSSYEQYF. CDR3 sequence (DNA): TGTGCCAGCAGGGGGTACCCGAGCTCCTACGAGCAGTACTTC.

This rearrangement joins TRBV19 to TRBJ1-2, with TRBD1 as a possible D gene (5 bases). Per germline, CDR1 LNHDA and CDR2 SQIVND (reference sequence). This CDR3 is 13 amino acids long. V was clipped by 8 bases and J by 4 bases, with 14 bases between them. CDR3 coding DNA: TGTGCCAGTGGTTTCGGGACGCTCTATGGCTACACCTTC. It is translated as CASGFGTLYGYTF. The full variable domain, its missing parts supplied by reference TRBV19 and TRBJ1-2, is DGGITQSPKYLFRKEGQNVTLSCEQNLNHDAMYWYRQDPGQGLRLIYYSQIVNDFQKGDIAEGYSVSREKKESFPLTVTSAQKNPTAFYLCASGFGTLYGYTFGSGTRLTVV.

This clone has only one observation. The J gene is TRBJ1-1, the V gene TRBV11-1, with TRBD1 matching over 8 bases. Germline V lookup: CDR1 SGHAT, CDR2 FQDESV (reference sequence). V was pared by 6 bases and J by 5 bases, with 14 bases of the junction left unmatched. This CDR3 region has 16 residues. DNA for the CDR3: TGTGCCAGCAGACGCCAAAAGGCAGGGGGCGAGACTGAAGCTTTCTTT. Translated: CASRRQKAGGETEAFF. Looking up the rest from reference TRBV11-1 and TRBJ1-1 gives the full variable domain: EAEVAQSPRYKITEKSQAVAFWCDPISGHATLYWYRQILGQGPELLVQFQDESVVDDSQLPKDRFSAERLKGVDSTLKIQPAELGDSAMYLCASRRQKAGGETEAFFGQGTRLTVV.

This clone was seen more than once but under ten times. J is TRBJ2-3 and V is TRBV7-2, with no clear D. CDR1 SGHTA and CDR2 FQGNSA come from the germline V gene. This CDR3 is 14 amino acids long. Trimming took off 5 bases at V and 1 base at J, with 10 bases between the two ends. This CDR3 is CASSPGVGTDTQYF. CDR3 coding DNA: TGTGCCAGCAGCCCCGGAGTCGGCACAGATACGCAGTATTTT. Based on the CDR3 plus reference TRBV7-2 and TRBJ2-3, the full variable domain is GAGVSQSPSNKVTEKGKDVELRCDPISGHTALYWYRQSLGQGLEFLIYFQGNSAPDKSGLPSDRFSAERTGGSVSTLTIQRTQQEDSAVYLCASSPGVGTDTQYFGPGTRLTVL.

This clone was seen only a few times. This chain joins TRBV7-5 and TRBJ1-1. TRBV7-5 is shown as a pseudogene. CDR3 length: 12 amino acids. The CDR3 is CVRSLVDTEAFF. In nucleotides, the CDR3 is TGTGTCAGAAGCTTAGTGGACACTGAAGCTTTCTTT.

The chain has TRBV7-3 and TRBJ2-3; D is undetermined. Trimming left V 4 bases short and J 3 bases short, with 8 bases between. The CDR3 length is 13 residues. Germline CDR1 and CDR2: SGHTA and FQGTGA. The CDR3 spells CASSSRYTDTQYF. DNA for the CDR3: TGTGCCAGCAGCTCCCGTTATACAGATACGCAGTATTTT.

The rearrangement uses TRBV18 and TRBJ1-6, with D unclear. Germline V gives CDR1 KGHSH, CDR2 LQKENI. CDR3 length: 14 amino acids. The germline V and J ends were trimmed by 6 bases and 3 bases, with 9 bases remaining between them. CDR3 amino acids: CASSESGYNSPLHF. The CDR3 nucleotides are TGTGCCAGCTCGGAGAGCGGCTATAATTCACCCCTCCACTTT.

The CDR3 DNA reads as TGTGCCACCTCGACTAGCGGGGGCCCTCGTCGGACCGGGGAGCTGTTTTTT. Translation: CATSTSGGPRRTGELFF. The chain recombines TRBV19 with TRBJ2-2; 12 bases match TRBD2. The V and J ends lost 10 bases and 5 bases, in that order; junction bases with no gene match: 14. The germline V gene has CDR1 LNHDA and CDR2 SQIVND (reference sequence). The CDR3 is 17 amino acids.

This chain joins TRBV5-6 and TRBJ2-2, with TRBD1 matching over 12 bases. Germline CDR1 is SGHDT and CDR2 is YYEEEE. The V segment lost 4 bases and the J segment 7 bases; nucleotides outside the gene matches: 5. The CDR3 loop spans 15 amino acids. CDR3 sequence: CASSRGQGAGGELFF. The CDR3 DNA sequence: TGTGCCAGCAGCAGGGGACAGGGGGCCGGCGGGGAGCTGTTTTTT.

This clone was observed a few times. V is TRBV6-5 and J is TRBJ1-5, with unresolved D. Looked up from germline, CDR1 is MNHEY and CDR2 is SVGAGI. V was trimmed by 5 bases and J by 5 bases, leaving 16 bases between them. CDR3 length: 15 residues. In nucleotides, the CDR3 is TGTGCCAGCAGTCCCGGGTTTCAGGACGATCAGCCCCAGCATTTT. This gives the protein CASSPGFQDDQPQHF.

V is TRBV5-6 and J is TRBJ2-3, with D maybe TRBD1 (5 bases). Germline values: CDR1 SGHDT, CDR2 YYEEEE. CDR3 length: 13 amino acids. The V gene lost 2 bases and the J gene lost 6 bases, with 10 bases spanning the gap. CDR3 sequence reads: CASSFQAGDTQYF. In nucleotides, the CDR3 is TGTGCCAGCAGCTTCCAGGCAGGGGATACGCAGTATTTT.

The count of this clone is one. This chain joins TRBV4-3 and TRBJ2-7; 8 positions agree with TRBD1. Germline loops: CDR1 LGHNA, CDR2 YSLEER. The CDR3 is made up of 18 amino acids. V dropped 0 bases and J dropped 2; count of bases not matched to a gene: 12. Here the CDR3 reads CASSQDLITRGPPYEQYF. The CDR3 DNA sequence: TGCGCCAGCAGCCAAGACTTGATAACCAGGGGGCCCCCCTACGAGCAGTACTTC.

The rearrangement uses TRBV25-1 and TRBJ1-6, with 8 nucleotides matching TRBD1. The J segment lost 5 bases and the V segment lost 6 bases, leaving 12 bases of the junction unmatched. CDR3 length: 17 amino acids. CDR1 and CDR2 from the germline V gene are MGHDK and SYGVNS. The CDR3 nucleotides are TGTGCCAGCAGGCAGGCCTCCGGGACAGGAAATAATTCACCCCTCCACTTT. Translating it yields CASRQASGTGNNSPLHF.

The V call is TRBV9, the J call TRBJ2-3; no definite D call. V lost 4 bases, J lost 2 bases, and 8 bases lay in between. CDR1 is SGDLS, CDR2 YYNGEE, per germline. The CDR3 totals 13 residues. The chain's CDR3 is CASSPDPTDTQYF. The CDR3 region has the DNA TGTGCCAGCAGCCCCGATCCCACAGATACGCAGTATTTT.

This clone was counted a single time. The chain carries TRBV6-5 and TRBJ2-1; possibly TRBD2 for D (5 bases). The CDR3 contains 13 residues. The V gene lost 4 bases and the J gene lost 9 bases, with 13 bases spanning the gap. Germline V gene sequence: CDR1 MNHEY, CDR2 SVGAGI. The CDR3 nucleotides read TGTGCCAGCAGTTTTGAGGAGGCGACTGAGCAGTTCTTC. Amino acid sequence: CASSFEEATEQFF.

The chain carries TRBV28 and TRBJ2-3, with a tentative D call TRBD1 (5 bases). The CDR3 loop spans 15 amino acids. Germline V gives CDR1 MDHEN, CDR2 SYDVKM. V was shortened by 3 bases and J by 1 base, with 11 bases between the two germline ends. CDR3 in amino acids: CASSFRQYRTDTQYF. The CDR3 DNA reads TGTGCCAGCAGTTTTAGACAGTACCGCACAGATACGCAGTATTTT. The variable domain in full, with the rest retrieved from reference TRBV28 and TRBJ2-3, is DVKVTQSSRYLVKRTGEKVFLECVQDMDHENMFWYRQDPGLGLRLIYFSYDVKMKEKGDIPEGYSVSREKKERFSLILESASTNQTSMYLCASSFRQYRTDTQYFGPGTRLTVL.

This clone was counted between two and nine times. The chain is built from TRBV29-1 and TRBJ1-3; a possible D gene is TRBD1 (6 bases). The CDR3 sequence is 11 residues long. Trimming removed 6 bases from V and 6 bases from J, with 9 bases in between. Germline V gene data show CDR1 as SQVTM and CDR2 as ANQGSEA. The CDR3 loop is CSVQGKNTIYF. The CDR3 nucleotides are TGCAGCGTACAGGGAAAAAACACCATATATTTT. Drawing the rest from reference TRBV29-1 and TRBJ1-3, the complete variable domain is SAVISQKPSRDICQRGTSLTIQCQVDSQVTMMFWYRQQPGQSLTLIATANQGSEATYESGFVIDKFPISRPNLTFSTLTVSNMSPEDSSIYLCSVQGKNTIYFGEGSWLTVV.